The rows below give T cell receptor beta chains drawn from one sample of a study of cytomegalovirus exposure and HLA in healthy donors. Libraries were prepared by immunoSEQ multiplex PCR; TCRdb keeps only in-frame clonotypes and omits some of them. The sample gives about 73,000 clones, about 94% of which show up once; under 1.3% is in the top ten. Material for sequencing was PBMCs. The source is a woman between 18 and 29 years old in good health and CMV-seronegative. Each CDR3 is given with its conserved first and last residue. A D gene is named only where the DNA matches it firmly. Size values are once, few and many counts, or a class for expanded clones, and some rows have none.

abundance	v_gene	j_gene	d_gene	CDR3aa	CDR3nt
once	TRBV25-1	TRBJ2-1	TRBD2	CASSEFFSAGLAKNEQFF	TGTGCCAGCAGTGAATTCTTTTCCGCGGGACTAGCGAAGAATGAGCAGTTCTTC
.	TRBV6-5	TRBJ2-7	TRBD1	CASSYTNPGQSYEQYF	TGTGCCAGCAGTTACACTAACCCGGGACAGTCCTACGAGCAGTACTTC
once	TRBV28	TRBJ2-7	TRBD1	CASSSSGTGGSKQYF	TGTGCCAGCAGTTCCTCAGGGACAGGGGGTTCAAAGCAGTACTTC
.	TRBV6-1	TRBJ1-2	.	CASSEGTANYGYTF	TGTGCCAGCAGTGAAGGGACAGCCAACTATGGCTACACCTTC
.	TRBV9	TRBJ2-3	TRBD2	CASSVGGGAADTQYF	TGTGCCAGCAGCGTAGGCGGGGGGGCCGCAGATACGCAGTATTTT
.	TRBV19	TRBJ2-3	TRBD2	CASRAGGPADTQYF	TGTGCCAGTAGGGCGGGAGGGCCCGCAGATACGCAGTATTTT
.	TRBV6-5	TRBJ1-2	TRBD1	CASSYSTGGGYGYTF	TGTGCCAGCAGTTACTCGACAGGGGGCGGCTATGGCTACACCTTC
.	TRBV28	TRBJ2-5	.	CASTQIQGTTQYF	TGTGCCAGCACACAGATCCAGGGTACGACCCAGTACTTC
.	TRBV9	TRBJ2-1	TRBD2	CASSLSSGSNREQFF	TGTGCCAGCAGCCTCTCTAGCGGGAGTAACCGTGAGCAGTTCTTC
.	TRBV2	TRBJ2-7	.	CASKTNYEQYF	TGTGCCAGCAAAACTAACTACGAGCAGTACTTC
.	TRBV6-1	TRBJ1-5	.	CASSLSGREPQHF	TGTGCCAGCAGTTTGAGCGGGCGCGAGCCCCAGCATTTT
.	TRBV9	TRBJ1-2	.	CASSGGERGGYTF	TGTGCCAGCAGCGGCGGGGAACGCGGTGGCTACACCTTC
.	TRBV27	TRBJ1-5	TRBD1	CASSPIDRGYSNQPQHF	TGTGCCAGCAGTCCTATAGACAGGGGTTATAGCAATCAGCCCCAGCATTTT
.	TRBV7-9	TRBJ2-5	.	CASSLGGGETQYF	TGTGCCAGCAGCTTAGGAGGGGGAGAGACCCAGTACTTC
once	TRBV5-6	TRBJ1-2	.	CASTDAGRVSYGYTF	TGTGCCAGCACCGATGCCGGCAGGGTGAGCTATGGCTACACCTTC
.	TRBV5-4	TRBJ1-6	.	CASSLENGVTDSPLHF	TGTGCCAGCAGCTTGGAGAACGGGGTAACTGATTCACCCCTCCACTTT
.	TRBV18	TRBJ2-1	.	CASSRGGHEQFF	TGTGCCAGCTCACGAGGGGGTCATGAGCAGTTCTTC
.	TRBV19	TRBJ1-3	TRBD1	CASTPDRDAGNTIYF	TGTGCCAGTACCCCGGACAGGGATGCGGGAAACACCATATATTTT
.	TRBV7-9	TRBJ2-1	TRBD2	CASSAGTTLNEQFF	TGTGCCAGCAGCGCCGGGACTACCCTGAATGAGCAGTTCTTC
.	TRBV5-4	TRBJ2-2	TRBD1	CASSWDRGWTGELFF	TGTGCCAGCAGCTGGGACAGGGGATGGACCGGGGAGCTGTTTTTT
.	TRBV6-1	TRBJ1-6	TRBD1	CASSGQGRDSPLHF	TGTGCCAGCAGCGGACAGGGGCGAGATTCACCCCTCCACTTT
.	TRBV7-8	TRBJ2-7	TRBD2	CASSLTGLARFSYEQYF	TGTGCCAGCAGTCTCACGGGACTAGCAAGATTTTCCTACGAGCAGTACTTC
.	TRBV15	TRBJ2-1	.	CATSRDWAGNYNEQFF	TGTGCCACCAGCAGAGATTGGGCGGGGAACTACAATGAGCAGTTCTTC
.	TRBV6-4	TRBJ1-1	.	CAGRGAPPNTEAFF	TGTGCGGGGCGGGGCGCCCCCCCGAACACTGAAGCTTTCTTT
.	TRBV7-6	TRBJ2-1	TRBD1	CASSLGKTGGLFNEQFF	TGTGCCAGCAGCTTAGGCAAGACAGGGGGCCTATTCAATGAGCAGTTCTTC
.	TRBV11-2	TRBJ2-7	.	CASLGQPLYEQYF	TGTGCCAGCCTGGGGCAGCCGCTGTACGAGCAGTACTTC
.	TRBV6-1	TRBJ2-1	TRBD2	CASSEETSGRYNEQFF	TGTGCCAGCAGTGAGGAGACTAGCGGGAGGTACAATGAGCAGTTCTTC
.	TRBV2	TRBJ2-1	TRBD2	CASSGGAGGRTGYNEQFF	TGTGCCAGCAGTGGGGGGGCTGGCGGGAGGACCGGTTACAATGAGCAGTTCTTC
.	TRBV2	TRBJ1-2	.	CATGQPLDGYTF	TGTGCCACAGGACAGCCCCTTGATGGCTACACCTTC